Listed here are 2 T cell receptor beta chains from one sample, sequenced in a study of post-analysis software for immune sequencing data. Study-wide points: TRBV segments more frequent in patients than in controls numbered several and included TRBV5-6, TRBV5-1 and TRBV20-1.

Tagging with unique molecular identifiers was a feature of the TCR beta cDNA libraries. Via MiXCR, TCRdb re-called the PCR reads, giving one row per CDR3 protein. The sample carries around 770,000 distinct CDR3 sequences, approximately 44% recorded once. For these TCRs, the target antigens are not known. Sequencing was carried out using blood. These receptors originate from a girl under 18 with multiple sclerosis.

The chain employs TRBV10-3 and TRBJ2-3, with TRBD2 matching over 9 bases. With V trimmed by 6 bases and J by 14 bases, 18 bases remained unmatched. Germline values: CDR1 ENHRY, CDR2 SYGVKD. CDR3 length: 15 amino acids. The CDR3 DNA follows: TGTGCCATCAGAGATGATGGGGCGGGAGGGTTCGTTCGGTATTTT. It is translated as CAIRDDGAGGFVRYF.

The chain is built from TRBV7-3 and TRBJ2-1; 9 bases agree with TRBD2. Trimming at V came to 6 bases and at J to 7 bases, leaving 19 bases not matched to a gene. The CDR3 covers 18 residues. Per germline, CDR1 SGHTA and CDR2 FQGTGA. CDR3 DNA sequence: TGTGCCAGCAGTGCCTATCCCGGTCTGGCGGGAGGGATAAATGAGCAGTTCTTC. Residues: CASSAYPGLAGGINEQFF. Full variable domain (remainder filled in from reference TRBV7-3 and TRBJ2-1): GAGVSQTPSNKVTEKGKYVELRCDPISGHTALYWYRQSLGQGPEFLIYFQGTGAADDSGLPNDRFFAVRPEGSVSTLKIQRTERGDSAVYLCASSAYPGLAGGINEQFFGPGTRLTVL.